This is a list of T cell receptor beta chains from one sample in a study of blood T cell repertoires in COVID-19. TCRdb's table, derived via immunoSEQ multiplex PCR, lists solely in-frame clones and lacks some. The profile covers approximately 80,000 clones, with around 86% appearing a single time and 2% to 2.5% taken by the ten largest. Sequenced: peripheral blood. These receptor sequences come from a woman aged 70 to 79 with acute or convalescent COVID-19. Each CDR3 is given with its conserved first and last residue.

V	J	CDR3
TRBV5-1	TRBJ2-1	CASSLAQGEGNEQFF
TRBV5-1	TRBJ2-7	CASSLEGSGVIHEQYF
TRBV5-1	TRBJ2-1	CASSLGSAFKEQFF
TRBV27	TRBJ2-2	CASSRIHLAGGPGSLGTGELFF
TRBV6-6	TRBJ2-7	CASSDPGQGYYEQYF
TRBV5-6	TRBJ2-7	CASSLGGGAFYEQYF
TRBV7-9	TRBJ1-2	CASSATWTDEGYTF
TRBV2	TRBJ1-4	CASRGQLNEKLFF
TRBV7-9	TRBJ2-5	CASSSQIGTGGETQYF
TRBV2	TRBJ1-6	CASSEEGGQNSPLHF
TRBV5-1	TRBJ1-2	CASSFSQGRLNYGYTF
TRBV7-9	TRBJ2-1	CASTLGGNEQFF
TRBV7-9	TRBJ1-2	CASSGEGQSYGYTF
TRBV6-4	TRBJ1-1	CASSQQGGTEAFF
TRBV10-3	TRBJ1-1	CAISESGEESTEAFF
TRBV10-3	TRBJ1-3	CAISDRQALISGNTIYF
TRBV2	TRBJ2-7	CASHTAGLYYEQYF
TRBV2	TRBJ2-5	CASREDRQETQYF
TRBV7-6	TRBJ1-1	CASSRWGRGVDTEAFF
TRBV19	TRBJ2-7	CASGPLAGNYEQYF
TRBV30	TRBJ2-3	CAWSPFGRDTQYF
TRBV5-1	TRBJ1-1	CASSPQAEGTEAFF
TRBV11-3	TRBJ1-6	CASSKGQGSSYNSPLHF
TRBV7-9	TRBJ1-1	CASSPVSRTPLF
TRBV2	TRBJ1-1	CASSEGYERRTEAFF
TRBV19	TRBJ2-2	CASSIPGRGRRTGELFF
TRBV6-2/TRBV6-3	TRBJ1-2	CASSYLDSTGF
TRBV11-2	TRBJ1-2	CASSRQAHDGYTF
TRBV9	TRBJ2-3	CASSVDLAASTDTQYF
TRBV28	TRBJ1-3	CASSSLRGPGNTIYF
TRBV29-1	TRBJ2-5	CSGRRAGGLRETQYF
TRBV2	TRBJ2-5	CASTQEGWETQYF
TRBV2	TRBJ2-1	CASSSLAGANYNEQFF
TRBV19	TRBJ2-2	CASSIRDSPAGELFF
TRBV19	TRBJ2-2	CASRRGRAPTGELFF
TRBV28	TRBJ1-2	CASSSTGGPNGYTF